This passage covers 10 T cell receptor beta chains from one sample sequenced in a study of T cell responses to AZD1222 COVID-19 vaccine. Profiled with immunoSEQ multiplex PCR; TCRdb holds only in-frame clones, not every one. This table has hundreds of thousands of clones, 85% to 95% appearing once. Material: peripheral blood, obtained on day 0 of MenACWY control vaccination. All receptors derive from an adult in good health.

This chain connects TRBV15 to TRBJ1-4, with D unresolved. With 3 bases removed from V and 5 bases from J, the gap between germline ends came to 19 bases. Looked up from germline, CDR1 is LNHNV and CDR2 is YYDKDF (reference sequence). This CDR3 is built from 17 residues. CDR3 bases: TGTGCCACCAGCAGGACTGGACGGACTAAGGGAAATGAAAAACTGTTTTTT. As protein: CATSRTGRTKGNEKLFF.

The chain combines TRBV27 with TRBJ1-1, with a possible D match to TRBD1 (5 bases). Per germline, CDR1 MNHEY and CDR2 SMNVEV (reference sequence). This CDR3 comprises 15 residues. Trimming cost V 6 bases and J 1 base, with 15 bases left between them. CDR3 sequence reads: CASRPDGGGNTEAFF. The CDR3 DNA is TGTGCCAGCAGACCCGATGGGGGAGGGAACACTGAAGCTTTCTTT.

The chain carries TRBV30 and TRBJ1-5, with a tentative D call TRBD1 (5 bases). Germline V gene sequence: CDR1 GTSNPN, CDR2 SVGIG (reference sequence). The CDR3 consists of 14 residues. With 3 bases removed from V and 8 bases from J, the gap between germline ends came to 17 bases. CDR3 sequence reads: CAWRGQVPGEPQHF. CDR3 coding DNA: TGTGCCTGGAGGGGGCAGGTCCCGGGGGAGCCCCAGCATTTT.

J is TRBJ2-2 and V is TRBV6-5, with D perhaps matching TRBD2 (6 bases). The CDR3 is 13 amino acids. V shed 6 bases and J shed 2 bases, with 7 bases lying between them. Germline V CDR1 and CDR2: MNHEY, SVGAGI. Here the CDR3 DNA reads TGTGCCAGCAGGGGGACTAACACCGGGGAGCTGTTTTTT. It codes for CASRGTNTGELFF.

The V gene is TRBV3-1 (or the pseudogene TRBV3-2), the J gene TRBJ1-2; D ambiguous. CDR3 length equals 13 residues. Between the trimmed V and J ends, which lost 4 bases and 8 bases, there was a span of 14 bases. The V gene's germline CDR1 is LGHDT and CDR2 YNNKEL (reference sequence). The CDR3 DNA follows: TGTGCCAGCAGCCCAGGTCGACTTAGGGGCTACACCTTC. It translates to CASSPGRLRGYTF.

V gene TRBV10-3 combines with J gene TRBJ1-2; no reliable D call. Germline V lookup: CDR1 ENHRY, CDR2 SYGVKD. This CDR3 spans 15 amino acids. Trimming took off 3 bases at V and 4 bases at J, with 15 bases between the two ends. The CDR3 DNA follows: TGTGCCATCAGTGATAGGACTGCCTCTGGCTATGGCTACACCTTC. This translates into CAISDRTASGYGYTF.

The rearrangement uses TRBV6-5 and TRBJ1-4; tentatively, D is TRBD1 (5 bases). The CDR3 runs to 15 residues. The germline gives CDR1 MNHEY, CDR2 SVGAGI. The V and J ends lost 5 bases and 0 bases respectively, with 10 bases between them. In nucleotides, the CDR3 is TGTGCCAGCAGTCACGCGACAGCAACTAATGAAAAACTGTTTTTT. The encoded protein is CASSHATATNEKLFF.

The chain is built from TRBV5-6 and TRBJ1-2; TRBD1 might be the D (6 bases). Per the germline V gene, CDR1 is SGHDT and CDR2 is YYEEEE. The CDR3 consists of 15 residues. V lost 4 bases and J lost 4, with 17 bases in between. CDR3 coding DNA: TGTGCCAGCAGCCTCAGGGGAGGGGCCGCCTATGGCTACACCTTC. Translated: CASSLRGGAAYGYTF.

The V gene is TRBV11-2, the J gene TRBJ1-4; perhaps TRBD1 as D (6 bases). Between the trimmed V and J ends, which lost 3 bases and 4 bases, there was a span of 12 bases. The CDR3 runs 15 residues. Germline CDR1 is SGHAT and CDR2 is FQNNGV. This CDR3 reads CASSFQGSVNEKLFF. The CDR3 nucleotides read TGTGCCAGCAGCTTCCAGGGGTCGGTTAATGAAAAACTGTTTTTT.

The chain combines TRBV19 with TRBJ2-3; perhaps TRBD1 as D (6 bases). The ends were cut back, 4 bases at V and 2 bases at J, with 19 bases in the middle. The CDR3 runs to 17 residues. The germline V gene has CDR1 LNHDA and CDR2 SQIVND (reference sequence). CDR3 region: CASSTSTDSAYTDTQYF. In DNA, the CDR3 is TGTGCCAGTAGTACCTCCACGGACAGCGCCTACACAGATACGCAGTATTTT.